This T cell receptor (beta chain) was recorded in a study of T cell responses to AZD1222 COVID-19 vaccine. Remarks on this clone: Its antigen is undetermined.

Study results and caveats: Unmutated variant regions are reportedly targeted by nearly half of spike-specific TCRs.

Germline V gene lookup returns CDR1 ENHRY and CDR2 SYGVKD. The length of the CDR3 is 17 residues. V shed 6 bases and J shed 0 bases, with 20 bases lying between them. Sequencing was performed with immunoSEQ multiplex PCR; in TCRdb, only in-frame clones are kept and a portion is missing. Seen here are approximately 94,000 clones, roughly 89% observed once, and the top ten hold more than 15%. Sequenced material: peripheral blood, taken on day 0 of AZD1222 vaccination. This receptor was identified in an adult in good health. The chain has TRBV10-3 and TRBJ1-2; D uncertain. The CDR3 protein is CAIREQKSTVSNYGYTF. The CDR3 DNA reads as TGTGCCATCAGAGAACAGAAGTCTACCGTCTCTAACTATGGCTACACCTTC.